This T cell receptor (beta chain) comes out of a study of shared clonotypes between healthy human individuals. About the research overall: Researchers drew samples from two women and three men aged 18 to 49.

Authors' data handling: Junction-only immunoSEQ data arrived without quality scores, meaning filtering differed. TCRdb's table, derived via immunoSEQ multiplex PCR, lists solely in-frame clones and lacks some. V and J calls and clone size are those listed in that table; D and trimming were worked out from the DNA. This table holds millions of clones, about 92% found once. CDR1 is MNHEY and CDR2 is SVGAGI in the germline V gene. Trimming took 6 bases from V and 5 from J, leaving 13 bases between them. CDR3 length: 14 amino acids. The source is a man aged 18 to 30 in good health. The rearrangement links TRBV6-5 to TRBJ2-2, with D possibly being TRBD1 or TRBD2 (6 bases each). The specimen was naive CD4+ T cells sorted from blood. Specified subset: CD45RA+ positively selected. DNA of the CDR3: TGTGCCAGCAGCAAGGAGGGGGGTACCGGGGAGCTGTTTTTT. Translating it yields CASSKEGGTGELFF.